The 28 T cell receptor beta chains below come from one sample, sequenced in a study of response to subunit inactivated influenza vaccine. TCRdb processed the RT-PCR reads anew with MiXCR; each CDR3 protein has one entry. Counted here are about 180,000 distinct CDR3 sequences, roughly 8.7% occurring once; the ten biggest clones make up 11%. The sequencing used non-naive T cells sorted from PBMCs, collected on the day of vaccination. The source of these receptors is a man in his forties or fifties who received an inactivated influenza vaccine.

This clonotype was recorded at least ten times. The chain couples TRBV12-3 or TRBV12-4 to TRBJ2-5; 9 nucleotides line up with TRBD1. The CDR3 spans 14 residues. The ends lost 7 bases at V and 2 bases at J; junction bases unmatched: 5. Here the CDR3 reads CASMGDRVQETQYF. The CDR3 DNA follows: TGTGCCAGCATGGGGGACAGGGTGCAAGAGACCCAGTACTTC.

In its sample, this clonotype was seen a few times. The V gene is TRBV5-5, the J gene TRBJ1-4; no clear D gene. Trimming pared 0 bases from V and 8 bases from J, leaving 14 bases between. Germline loops: CDR1 SGHKS, CDR2 YYEKEE (reference sequence). The CDR3 totals 15 residues. DNA of the CDR3: TGTGCCAGCAGCTTGGGGAGATCGGTCGGGGAAAAACTGTTTTTT. Its protein is CASSLGRSVGEKLFF.

The chain couples TRBV12-3 or TRBV12-4 to TRBJ1-3; TRBD1 might be the D (5 bases). The CDR3 covers 15 residues. V was trimmed by 9 bases and J by 4 bases, leaving 19 bases between them. The CDR3 loop is CASDRPGRSGNTIYF. The CDR3 DNA sequence: TGTGCCAGTGACCGACCGGGACGCTCGGGAAACACCATATATTTT.

This clonotype occurred many times. The chain recombines TRBV29-1 with TRBJ2-1; 14 nucleotides align to TRBD2. The V gene end was trimmed by 2 bases and the J gene end by 5 bases; junction bases not matched to a gene: 5. CDR1 is SQVTM, CDR2 ANQGSEA, per germline. The CDR3 consists of 16 residues. The CDR3 is CSVEKGLAGVNNEQFF. The CDR3 DNA reads TGCAGCGTTGAAAAGGGACTAGCGGGAGTAAACAATGAGCAGTTCTTC.

This rearrangement joins TRBV4-1 to TRBJ2-3; TRBD2 matches at 12 bases. CDR1 is MGHRA, CDR2 YSYEKL, per germline. The CDR3 is 17 residues long. The V segment lost 1 base and the J segment 3 bases; nucleotides outside the gene matches: 5. The CDR3: CASSQAASGGGTDTQYF. In DNA, the CDR3 is TGCGCCAGCAGCCAAGCGGCTAGCGGGGGGGGGACAGATACGCAGTATTTT.

This clonotype was observed a few times. V is TRBV20-1 and J is TRBJ2-3; D ambiguous. The CDR3 totals 16 residues. Trimming cost V 2 bases and J 0 bases, with 15 bases left between them. Germline CDR1 reads DFQATT; CDR2 reads SNEGSKA (reference sequence). The CDR3 loop reads CSARSARRASTDTQYF. As DNA, the CDR3 is TGCAGTGCTAGAAGTGCTAGAAGAGCTAGCACAGATACGCAGTATTTT.

The chain carries TRBV29-1 and TRBJ2-3; D unresolved. The CDR3 covers 14 residues. Trimming removed 1 base at V and 5 bases at J, with 13 bases between. Germline V gives CDR1 SQVTM, CDR2 ANQGSEA. The CDR3 sequence: CSVEVTPAVDTQYF. For the CDR3, the DNA is TGCAGCGTTGAAGTGACTCCGGCGGTAGATACGCAGTATTTT.

CDR3 in DNA: TGCAGCGTTGAAGATATGGGGGGTGACAGGGCTTCTGGAAACACCATATATTTT. Residues: CSVEDMGGDRASGNTIYF. The gene calls are TRBV29-1 and TRBJ1-3; 7 bases are shared with TRBD1. V lost 0 bases and J lost 1; bases outside the gene matches: 12. Germline values: CDR1 SQVTM, CDR2 ANQGSEA. The CDR3 is 18 amino acids.

This clonotype was observed many times. The chain couples TRBV7-2 to TRBJ2-2, with no clear D. Germline CDR1 and CDR2: SGHTA and FQGNSA. CDR3 length equals 15 residues. Trimming cost V 6 bases and J 1 base, with 12 bases left between them. The CDR3 DNA is TGTGCCAGCAGTTTGTCGACTGTGAACACCGGGGAGCTGTTTTTT. This codes for CASSLSTVNTGELFF.

This clonotype was recorded at least ten times. This chain connects TRBV7-9 to TRBJ2-3; 7 nucleotides align to TRBD1. The CDR3 is made up of 15 amino acids. The V segment lost 6 bases and the J segment 3 bases; nucleotides outside the gene matches: 9. Germline CDR1 and CDR2: SEHNR and FQNEAQ (reference sequence). CDR3 DNA sequence: TGTGCCAGCAGAGGTACCCAGGACAGGACAGATACGCAGTATTTT. Translating gives CASRGTQDRTDTQYF.

This clonotype has only a few counts. The chain combines TRBV5-1 with TRBJ2-5; D is possibly TRBD2 (6 bases). Per the germline V gene, CDR1 is SGHRS and CDR2 is YFSETQ. The CDR3 has 15 amino acids. Trimming left V 4 bases short and J 2 bases short, with 15 bases between. CDR3 in amino acids: CASSPDGLSQETQYF. DNA of the CDR3: TGCGCCAGCAGCCCGGACGGACTATCTCAAGAGACCCAGTACTTC.

The chain carries TRBV25-1 and TRBJ2-7; TRBD2 matches at 8 bases. The germline V gene encodes CDR1 MGHDK and CDR2 SYGVNS. The CDR3 is 14 residues long. J lost 4 bases, V lost 8 bases, and 10 bases had no gene match. DNA of the CDR3: TGTGCCAGCTCAAAGGCGGGGGGATTTTACGAGCAGTACTTC. The encoded protein is CASSKAGGFYEQYF.

The J gene is TRBJ2-1, the V gene TRBV11-2, with 9 bases fitting TRBD1. V was pared by 5 bases and J by 6 bases, with 5 bases of the junction left unmatched. Per the germline V gene, CDR1 is SGHAT and CDR2 is FQNNGV. CDR3 size: 14 residues. CDR3: CASSIGTGPNEQFF. Here the CDR3 DNA reads TGTGCCAGCAGCATTGGGACAGGGCCCAATGAGCAGTTCTTC.

The chain couples TRBV20-1 to TRBJ2-5; 10 bases fit TRBD2. V was clipped by 3 bases and J by 3 bases; unmatched bases: 1. The length of the CDR3 is 13 residues. Germline lookup yields CDR1 DFQATT and CDR2 SNEGSKA (reference sequence). CDR3 region: CSASLAGEETQYF. Here the CDR3 DNA reads TGCAGTGCTAGCCTAGCGGGAGAAGAGACCCAGTACTTC.

CDR3 loop: CASKRTGTEEAFF. The CDR3 DNA sequence: TGTGCCAGCAAACGAACCGGGACAGAGGAAGCTTTCTTT. V and J are TRBV12-3 or TRBV12-4 and TRBJ1-1; 7 bases agree with TRBD1. V was pared by 7 bases and J by 8 bases, with 10 bases of the junction left unmatched. The length of the CDR3 is 13 residues.

This clonotype was seen many times. This chain connects TRBV29-1 to TRBJ1-2, with 9 nucleotides matching TRBD1. Germline V gene sequence: CDR1 SQVTM, CDR2 ANQGSEA. Trimming at V came to 7 bases and at J to 8 bases, leaving 5 bases not matched to a gene. This CDR3 contains 11 residues. The CDR3 sequence is CSATGGRGYTF. CDR3 in DNA: TGCAGCGCAACAGGGGGCCGGGGCTACACCTTC.

In its sample, this clonotype was seen a few times. The V call is TRBV6-1, the J call TRBJ1-1, with unresolved D. Germline CDR1 MNHNS, CDR2 SASEGT. The CDR3 sequence is 16 residues long. The V end was cut by 6 bases, the J end by 5 bases, with 22 bases between. CDR3 sequence (DNA): TGTGCCAGCAGCCCTTACTACGGGGAAAAGGGTACTGAAGCTTTCTTT. Translated: CASSPYYGEKGTEAFF.

This clonotype was seen more than once but under ten times. Here the CDR3 reads CSARRASGGEETQYF. CDR3 sequence (DNA): TGCAGTGCTAGAAGGGCTAGCGGGGGAGAAGAGACCCAGTACTTC. The chain links TRBV20-1 to TRBJ2-5, with TRBD2 matching 10 bases. In germline, CDR1 is DFQATT, CDR2 SNEGSKA (reference sequence). Trimming at V came to 2 bases and at J to 3 bases, leaving 6 bases not matched to a gene. The CDR3 contains 15 residues.

This clonotype has a count of ten or more. The rearrangement uses TRBV12-3 or TRBV12-4 and TRBJ1-1; possibly TRBD1 for D (6 bases). Trimming removed 6 bases from V and 1 base from J, with 12 bases in between. CDR3 size: 14 residues. The CDR3 DNA follows: TGTGCCAGCAGCCAACAGGGAGGGAACACTGAAGCTTTCTTT. Protein product: CASSQQGGNTEAFF.

This clonotype appeared a few times. The V and J genes are TRBV29-1 and TRBJ1-1; TRBD1 agrees at 7 bases. This CDR3 has 13 amino acids. Trimming took 7 bases from V and 13 from J; bases not matched to a gene: 18. Germline lookup yields CDR1 SQVTM and CDR2 ANQGSEA. The DNA of the CDR3 is TGCAGCGCCAGAGACCGGGACAGCCGGATGAGTTTCTTT. This gives the protein CSARDRDSRMSFF.

This clonotype turned up a few times. The CDR3 nucleotides are TGCGCCAGCAGCAAATTACAGGGAACTGAAGCTTTCTTT. Protein product: CASSKLQGTEAFF. J is TRBJ1-1 and V is TRBV4-1, with a possible D match to TRBD1 (6 bases). The CDR3 extends over 13 amino acids. Trimming took 5 bases from V and 5 from J, leaving 12 bases between them. The germline V gene encodes CDR1 MGHRA and CDR2 YSYEKL.

This clonotype was recorded a few times. The V and J genes are TRBV9 and TRBJ2-3; 8 bases agree with TRBD2. Germline assignment: CDR1 SGDLS and CDR2 YYNGEE. J gave up 6 bases and V 2 bases, and 8 bases lay outside the gene matches. This CDR3 has 15 amino acids. CDR3 residues: CASSVRAGGWDTQYF. CDR3 DNA sequence: TGTGCCAGCAGCGTTCGGGCGGGAGGCTGGGATACGCAGTATTTT.

This clonotype was seen only a few times. The chain joins TRBV6-2 or TRBV6-3 to TRBJ1-5, with D perhaps TRBD1 (5 bases). This CDR3 has 13 residues. CDR1 and CDR2 from the germline V gene are MNHEY and SVGEGT. V lost 6 bases and J lost 3, with 9 bases in between. Here the CDR3 reads CASRGGDNQPQHF. The CDR3 DNA sequence: TGTGCCAGCAGGGGGGGGGACAATCAGCCCCAGCATTTT.

The sample holds a few counts of this clonotype. This chain uses TRBV12-3 or TRBV12-4 with TRBJ2-2, with D maybe TRBD1 (6 bases). The CDR3 loop spans 15 amino acids. The V gene lost 3 bases and the J gene lost 5 bases, with 13 bases spanning the gap. CDR3 coding DNA: TGTGCCAGCAGTTTTGGTGGGGGCGGGACCGGGGAGCTGTTTTTT. Its translation: CASSFGGGGTGELFF.

This clonotype was recorded at least ten times. The CDR3 protein is CASSLSIWAGSSTDTQYF. The CDR3, as DNA: TGTGCCAGCAGCTTATCTATCTGGGCGGGATCAAGCACAGATACGCAGTATTTT. The chain is built from TRBV11-1 and TRBJ2-3, with a weak D call TRBD2 (6 bases). Germline-derived CDR1 and CDR2 are SGHAT and FQDESV (reference sequence). V was pared by 2 bases and J by 0 bases, with 18 bases between. The CDR3 extends over 18 amino acids.

This clonotype appeared many times. The chain joins TRBV5-1 to TRBJ2-1, with a possible D match to TRBD2 (5 bases). The CDR3 is 16 residues long. Trimming took 1 base from V and 2 from J, leaving 13 bases between them. Germline values: CDR1 SGHRS, CDR2 YFSETQ. CDR3 loop: CASSLNGMEAYNEQFF. Written as DNA, the CDR3 is TGCGCCAGCAGCTTGAACGGGATGGAGGCCTACAATGAGCAGTTCTTC.

This clonotype occurred many times. This chain joins TRBV9 and TRBJ2-7, with D tentatively TRBD1 or TRBD2 (5 bases each). V was trimmed by 0 bases and J by 5 bases, leaving 12 bases between them. The CDR3 sequence is 14 residues long. CDR1 SGDLS and CDR2 YYNGEE come from the germline V gene. DNA for the CDR3: TGTGCCAGCAGCGTAGGTCGAGGGGAGCACGAGCAGTACTTC. This sequence encodes CASSVGRGEHEQYF.

This clonotype appeared a few times. V and J are TRBV5-1 and TRBJ2-3; no definite D call. V lost 3 bases and J 4 bases, leaving 6 bases between the germline ends. The V gene's germline CDR1 is SGHRS and CDR2 YFSETQ. The length of the CDR3 is 12 residues. DNA for the CDR3: TGCGCCAGCAGCTACTTATCAGATACGCAGTATTTT. It codes for CASSYLSDTQYF.